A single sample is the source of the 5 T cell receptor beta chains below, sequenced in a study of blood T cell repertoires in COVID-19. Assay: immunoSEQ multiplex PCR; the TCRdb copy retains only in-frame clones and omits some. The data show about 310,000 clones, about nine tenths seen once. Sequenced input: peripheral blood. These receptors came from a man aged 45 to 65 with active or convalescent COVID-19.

CDR3 residues: CASSIDSTRRTGTPISTQYF. The CDR3 coding sequence is TGTGCCAGTAGTATAGACTCGACCCGGAGGACAGGTACCCCAATCAGTACGCAGTATTTT. The rearrangement joins TRBV19 to TRBJ2-3, with TRBD1 matching over 7 bases. Germline CDR1 and CDR2: LNHDA and SQIVND (reference sequence). CDR3 length equals 20 residues. V lost 0 bases and J lost 8; bases outside the gene matches: 23.

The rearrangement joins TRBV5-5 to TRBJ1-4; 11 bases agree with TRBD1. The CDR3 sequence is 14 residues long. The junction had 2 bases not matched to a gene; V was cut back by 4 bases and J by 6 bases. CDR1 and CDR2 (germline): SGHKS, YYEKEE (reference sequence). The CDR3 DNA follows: TGTGCCAGCAGCCAGGGACAGGGGGATGAAAAACTGTTTTTT. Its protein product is CASSQGQGDEKLFF.

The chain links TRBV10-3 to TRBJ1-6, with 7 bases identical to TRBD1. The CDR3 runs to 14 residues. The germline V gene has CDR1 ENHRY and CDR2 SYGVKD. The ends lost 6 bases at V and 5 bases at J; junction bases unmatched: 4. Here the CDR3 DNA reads TGTGCCATCAGGACAGGGCCGGATAATTCACCCCTCCACTTT. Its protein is CAIRTGPDNSPLHF.

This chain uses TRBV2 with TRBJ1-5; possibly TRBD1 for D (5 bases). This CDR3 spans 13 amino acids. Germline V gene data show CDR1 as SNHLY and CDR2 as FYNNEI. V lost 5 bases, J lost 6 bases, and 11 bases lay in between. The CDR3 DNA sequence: TGTGCCAGCAGTACGAGGCAGGGTCAGCCCCAGCATTTT. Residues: CASSTRQGQPQHF. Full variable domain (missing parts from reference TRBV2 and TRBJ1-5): EPEVTQTPSHQVTQMGQEVILRCVPISNHLYFYWYRQILGQKVEFLVSFYNNEISEKSEIFDDQFSVERPDGSNFTLKIRSTKLEDSAMYFCASSTRQGQPQHFGDGTRLSIL.

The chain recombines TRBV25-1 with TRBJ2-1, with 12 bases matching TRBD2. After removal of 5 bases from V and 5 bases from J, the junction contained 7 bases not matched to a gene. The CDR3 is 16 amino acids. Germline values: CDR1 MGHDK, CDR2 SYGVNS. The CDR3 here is CASSPRTSGINNEQFF. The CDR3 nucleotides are TGTGCCAGCAGTCCACGGACTAGCGGGATAAACAATGAGCAGTTCTTC.